One and the same sample provided the 23 T cell receptor beta chains below, sequenced in a study of T cell repertoires in cytomegalovirus infection. TCRdb itself ran the reads through MiXCR, one entry per CDR3 protein. The sample comprises about 300,000 distinct CDR3 sequences, roughly a tenth of which are singletons, and 2% to 3% rests with the top ten. Sequenced sample: PBMCs. These receptors were collected from a human donor in good health (CMV status not recorded). Some clones in this sample may be carry-over from other donors' samples.

This CDR3 reads CSARTTGSHTQYF. The CDR3 DNA is TGCAGTGCGAGAACGACAGGGTCACATACGCAGTATTTT. V gene TRBV20-1 combines with J gene TRBJ2-3; 7 bases are shared with TRBD1. Germline loops: CDR1 DFQATT, CDR2 SNEGSKA (reference sequence). V lost 6 bases to trimming and J lost 7 bases; unmatched junction nucleotides: 10. The CDR3 length is 13 residues.

The table lists this clonotype with many counts. The rearrangement joins TRBV23-1 to TRBJ2-1; a weak D match, TRBD2 (6 bases). TRBV23-1 is recorded as an ORF, its role being uncertain. The V gene lost 0 bases and the J gene lost 0 bases, with 15 bases spanning the gap. CDR3 length: 18 amino acids. CDR3 nucleotides: TGCGCCAGCAGTCAATCACGACGGGGGAACCCCTCCTACAATGAGCAGTTCTTC. It specifies CASSQSRRGNPSYNEQFF.

This clonotype appeared many times. V usage is TRBV7-9 and J usage is TRBJ2-2, with 10 bases lining up with TRBD2. Looked up from germline, CDR1 is SEHNR and CDR2 is FQNEAQ (reference sequence). This CDR3 is built from 15 residues. J lost 1 base, V lost 7 bases, and 3 bases had no gene match. The CDR3, as DNA: TGTGCCAGCACCCGACTAGCGGGGAACACCGGGGAGCTGTTTTTT. This codes for CASTRLAGNTGELFF.

This clonotype came up many times. The rearrangement joins TRBV12-3 or TRBV12-4 to TRBJ2-4, with 7 bases lining up with TRBD1. Germline trimming cut 6 bases from V and 0 bases from J; bases unmatched to any gene: 14. There are 18 residues in the CDR3. The CDR3 bases are TGTGCCAGCAGGCGGACAGGTCTGTCAAATCTAGCCAAAAACATTCAGTACTTC. It yields the protein CASRRTGLSNLAKNIQYF.

This clonotype was recorded once. This sequence may be a read error, since a much larger clone differs from it by one base. This chain joins TRBV7-3 and TRBJ2-3; 12 bases are a match to TRBD2. Trimming removed 6 bases from V and 6 bases from J; junction bases left unmatched: 7. This CDR3 spans 15 amino acids. Germline loops: CDR1 SGHTA, CDR2 FQGTGA. The DNA for the CDR3 is TGTGCCAGCAGTCCTCTAGCGGGGGGGCGCGATACGCAGTATTTT. Its translation: CASSPLAGGRDTQYF.

In its sample, this clonotype was seen many times. The J gene is TRBJ2-2, the V gene TRBV10-3, with D possibly being TRBD2 (6 bases). The V end lost 3 bases, the J end lost 2 bases, and 10 bases lay between the germline ends. The CDR3 is 15 residues long. CDR1 and CDR2 from the germline V gene are ENHRY and SYGVKD. The CDR3 region has the DNA TGTGCCATCAGTGAAACGGGGGTTAACACCGGGGAGCTGTTTTTT. Translating gives CAISETGVNTGELFF.

The gene calls are TRBV4-2 and TRBJ1-1; D remains unclear. CDR1 LGHNA and CDR2 YNFKEQ come from the germline V gene. The CDR3 totals 12 residues. V gave up 1 base and J gave up 7 bases, with 7 bases separating them. CDR3 nucleotide sequence: TGTGCCAGCAGCCAAGTCGGGCGTGAAGCTTTCTTT. This translates into CASSQVGREAFF.

Many counts were recorded for this clonotype. This chain joins TRBV19 and TRBJ1-2; D unclear. V shed 0 bases and J shed 4 bases, with 9 bases lying between them. The length of the CDR3 is 14 residues. CDR1 and CDR2 (germline): LNHDA, SQIVND (reference sequence). Written as DNA, the CDR3 is TGTGCCAGTAGTATAGATCCAGGAACCTATGGCTACACCTTC. It is translated as CASSIDPGTYGYTF.

This clonotype was observed at least ten times. This chain joins TRBV6-5 and TRBJ2-1; the D is unclear. CDR3 length: 13 residues. V lost 1 base to trimming and J lost 7 bases, with 8 bases between them. The germline gives CDR1 MNHEY, CDR2 SVGAGI. The CDR3 coding sequence is TGTGCCAGCAGTTACTGGCAAGGAAATGAGCAGTTCTTC. Its protein is CASSYWQGNEQFF.

The rearrangement uses TRBV29-1 and TRBJ2-1; 10 bases match TRBD1. The CDR3 runs to 14 residues. The ends lost 6 bases at V and 8 bases at J; junction bases unmatched: 10. CDR1 SQVTM and CDR2 ANQGSEA come from the germline V gene. The CDR3 here is CSVSDRGVPDEQFF. CDR3 bases: TGCAGCGTCTCGGACAGGGGGGTCCCTGATGAGCAGTTCTTC.

This clonotype has a count of ten or more. The genes are TRBV12-3 or TRBV12-4 and TRBJ2-6; 7 bases map to TRBD1. The CDR3 covers 16 residues. The trim removed 6 bases at V and 0 bases at J, leaving 5 bases unmatched. Here the CDR3 DNA reads TGTGCCAGCAGCAGTGACAGGGTCTCTGGGGCCAACGTCCTGACTTTC. Protein product: CASSSDRVSGANVLTF.

This clonotype was picked up many times. The chain employs TRBV7-2 and TRBJ1-2, with D maybe TRBD1 (5 bases). V was cut by 0 bases and J by 8 bases, with 13 bases left in between. The CDR3 sequence is 14 residues long. The germline V gene has CDR1 SGHTA and CDR2 FQGNSA. The CDR3 nucleotides are TGTGCCAGCAGCTTAGCGCACTCAGGGTACGGCTACACCTTC. Translating gives CASSLAHSGYGYTF.

This chain joins TRBV2 and TRBJ2-5; D remains unclear. This CDR3 region has 11 residues. V lost 7 bases and J 3 bases, leaving 6 bases between the germline ends. Germline-derived CDR1 and CDR2 are SNHLY and FYNNEI. The CDR3 is CASNQKETQYF. The CDR3 DNA sequence: TGTGCCAGCAATCAGAAAGAGACCCAGTACTTC.

This clonotype was seen repeatedly, ten times or more. The chain employs TRBV14 and TRBJ2-3, with D maybe TRBD2 (6 bases). Germline V gives CDR1 SGHDN, CDR2 FVKESK. The germline V and J ends were trimmed by 3 bases and 0 bases, with 22 bases remaining between them. The CDR3 is made up of 19 amino acids. Here the CDR3 DNA reads TGTGCCAGCAGCCACAGGAGGGCGAGAGGACGTGCTAGCACAGATACGCAGTATTTT. This codes for CASSHRRARGRASTDTQYF.

This sequence joins TRBV20-1 and TRBJ1-2; D possibly corresponds to TRBD1 (6 bases). Looked up from germline, CDR1 is DFQATT and CDR2 is SNEGSKA (reference sequence). The CDR3 is made up of 13 amino acids. V lost 2 bases to trimming and J lost 7 bases, with 14 bases between them. CDR3 DNA sequence: TGCAGTGCTAGACAATCAGGGGCGGGTGGCTACACCTTC. Translation gives CSARQSGAGGYTF.

This clonotype was counted between two and nine times. The chain links TRBV29-1 to TRBJ1-3; D is perhaps TRBD1 (5 bases). The CDR3 runs to 12 residues. V lost 4 bases and J 5 bases, leaving 9 bases between the germline ends. The germline gives CDR1 SQVTM, CDR2 ANQGSEA. The CDR3 here is CSVGEGRNTIYF. The DNA of the CDR3 is TGCAGCGTTGGAGAGGGACGAAACACCATATATTTT.

V gene TRBV2 combines with J gene TRBJ2-1, with a tentative D call TRBD1 (5 bases). Germline V gene lookup returns CDR1 SNHLY and CDR2 FYNNEI. This CDR3 contains 14 residues. Trimming removed 7 bases at V and 6 bases at J, with 16 bases between. The CDR3 nucleotides read TGTGCCAGCAAGGCGCAGGGTAGAAGCAATGAGCAGTTCTTC. Its protein product is CASKAQGRSNEQFF.

This clonotype was seen many times. The genes are TRBV7-6 and TRBJ1-1; unclear D gene. This CDR3 is built from 15 residues. V was trimmed by 4 bases and J by 6 bases, leaving 18 bases between them. Germline assignment: CDR1 SGHVS and CDR2 FNYEAQ. In DNA, the CDR3 is TGTGCCAGCAGCTCCGACACAGTGAGGTCCGCTGAAGCTTTCTTT. It codes for CASSSDTVRSAEAFF. Filled out from reference TRBV7-6 and TRBJ1-1, the complete variable domain reads GAGVSQSPRYKVTKRGQDVALRCDPISGHVSLYWYRQALGQGPEFLTYFNYEAQQDKSGLPNDRFSAERPEGSISTLTIQRTEQRDSAMYRCASSSDTVRSAEAFFGQGTRLTVV.

The chain joins TRBV2 to TRBJ2-1; weak D call: TRBD1 (6 bases). The germline V gene has CDR1 SNHLY and CDR2 FYNNEI. CDR3 length equals 15 residues. V lost 4 bases and J 0 bases, leaving 10 bases between the germline ends. The CDR3 nucleotides are TGTGCCAGCAGTGTACAGGGAAGCTCCTACAATGAGCAGTTCTTC. It translates to CASSVQGSSYNEQFF.

This clonotype was counted many times. The chain employs TRBV7-8 and TRBJ2-1; 8 bases agree with TRBD2. The CDR3 spans 16 residues. V gave up 5 bases and J gave up 4 bases; unmatched junction bases: 10. Germline V gene lookup returns CDR1 SGHVS and CDR2 FQNEAQ. The CDR3 nucleotides are TGTGCCAGCAGCCCCACCGGGGGGGGGAAATACAATGAGCAGTTCTTC. Translating gives CASSPTGGGKYNEQFF.

This clonotype has a count of ten or more. The chain links TRBV4-3 to TRBJ1-5, with D hard to call. V dropped 8 bases and J dropped 2 bases, with 13 bases sitting between them. Looked up from germline, CDR1 is LGHNA and CDR2 is YSLEER. The CDR3 loop spans 14 amino acids. CDR3 sequence (DNA): TGCGCCAGCGCCAACGGGCTGCGCAATCAGCCCCAGCATTTT. Amino acids: CASANGLRNQPQHF.

This clonotype was seen at least ten times. J is TRBJ1-2 and V is TRBV12-3 or TRBV12-4, with 9 bases matching TRBD1. V gave up 5 bases and J gave up 4 bases; unmatched junction bases: 8. The CDR3 has 15 residues. The CDR3 loop reads CASSPRGQGGYGYTF. The CDR3 DNA sequence: TGTGCCAGCAGTCCCCGGGGACAGGGAGGCTATGGCTACACCTTC.

A few counts support this clonotype. This sequence joins TRBV29-1 and TRBJ2-7; TRBD2 agrees at 11 bases. Germline CDR1 and CDR2: SQVTM and ANQGSEA. Trimming removed 3 bases from V and 2 bases from J; junction bases left unmatched: 9. The CDR3 has 16 residues. The CDR3 region is CSVEASGGLITYEQYF. The CDR3, as DNA: TGCAGCGTTGAGGCTAGCGGGGGGCTTATTACCTACGAGCAGTACTTC.